This TCR beta chain is from a study of neurological immune-mediated disorders. Study-wide results and limits: CDR3 amino acid sequences found in expanded clones were never shared across subjects, suggesting private repertoires in all groups. Repertoires from 18 of 34 multiple sclerosis patients grouped phylogenetically into a related-CDR3 cluster, suggesting a possible signature.

The CDR3 loop spans 14 amino acids. The V end was cut by 6 bases, the J end by 4 bases, with 15 bases between. TCRdb called the 5' RACE reads again in MiXCR, with one record for every CDR3 protein. The sample shows roughly 52,000 distinct CDR3 sequences, just under 4% of them seen only once. This clonotype was observed many times. What it binds is not known. CD4+ or CD8+ T cells at a count of 1 million served as input for the sorted libraries. The receptor was derived from a woman aged 35 to 49 with multiple sclerosis. The chain joins TRBV12-3 or TRBV12-4 to TRBJ1-2; D is possibly TRBD1 (5 bases). Input material: CD4+ T cells from blood. This CDR3 is CASSTRRGLYGYTF. The CDR3 nucleotides are TGTGCCAGCAGCACGCGGAGGGGCCTCTATGGCTACACCTTC.